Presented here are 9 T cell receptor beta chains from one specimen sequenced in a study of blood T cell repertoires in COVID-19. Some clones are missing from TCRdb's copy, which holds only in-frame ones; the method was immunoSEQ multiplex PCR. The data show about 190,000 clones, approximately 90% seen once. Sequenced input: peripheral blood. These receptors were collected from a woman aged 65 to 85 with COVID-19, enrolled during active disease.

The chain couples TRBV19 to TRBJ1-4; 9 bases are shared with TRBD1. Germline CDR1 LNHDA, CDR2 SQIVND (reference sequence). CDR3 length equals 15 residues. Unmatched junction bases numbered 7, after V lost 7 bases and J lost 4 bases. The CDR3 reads CASMGQGTSNEKLFF. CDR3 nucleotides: TGTGCCAGTATGGGACAGGGAACAAGTAATGAAAAACTGTTTTTT.

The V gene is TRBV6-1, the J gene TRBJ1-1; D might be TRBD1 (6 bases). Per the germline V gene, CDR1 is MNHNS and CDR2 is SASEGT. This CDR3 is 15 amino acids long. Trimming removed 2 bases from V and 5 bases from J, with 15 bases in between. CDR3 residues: CASSESRTGWTEAFF. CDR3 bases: TGTGCCAGCAGTGAAAGCCGAACAGGGTGGACTGAAGCTTTCTTT.

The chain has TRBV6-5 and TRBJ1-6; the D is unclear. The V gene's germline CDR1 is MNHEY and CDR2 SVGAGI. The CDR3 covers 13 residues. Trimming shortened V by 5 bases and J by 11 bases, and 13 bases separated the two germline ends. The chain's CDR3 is CASSIKSYPPLHF. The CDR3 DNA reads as TGTGCCAGCAGTATAAAGTCCTACCCACCCCTCCACTTT.

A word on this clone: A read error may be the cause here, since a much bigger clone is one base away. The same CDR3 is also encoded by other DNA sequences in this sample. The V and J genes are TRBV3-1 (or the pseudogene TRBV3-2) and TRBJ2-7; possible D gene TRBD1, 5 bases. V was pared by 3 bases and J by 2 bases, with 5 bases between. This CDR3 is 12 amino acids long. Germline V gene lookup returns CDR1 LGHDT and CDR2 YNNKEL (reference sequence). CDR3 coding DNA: TGTGCCAGCAGCCAGACAGCCTACGAGCAGTACTTC. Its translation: CASSQTAYEQYF.

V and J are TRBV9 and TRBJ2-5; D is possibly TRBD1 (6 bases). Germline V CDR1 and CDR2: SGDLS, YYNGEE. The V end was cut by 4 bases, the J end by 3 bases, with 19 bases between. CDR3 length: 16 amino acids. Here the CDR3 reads CASSPRPQGGKETQYF. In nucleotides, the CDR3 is TGTGCCAGCAGCCCCAGACCACAGGGTGGAAAAGAGACCCAGTACTTC.

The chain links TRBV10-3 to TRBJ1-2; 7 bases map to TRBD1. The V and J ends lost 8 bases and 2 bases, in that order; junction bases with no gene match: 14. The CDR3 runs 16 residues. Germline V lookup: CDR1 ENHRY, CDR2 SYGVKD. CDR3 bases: TGTGCCATCGGGGGAACCGGGACAGATCTCAACTATGGCTACACCTTC. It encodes CAIGGTGTDLNYGYTF.

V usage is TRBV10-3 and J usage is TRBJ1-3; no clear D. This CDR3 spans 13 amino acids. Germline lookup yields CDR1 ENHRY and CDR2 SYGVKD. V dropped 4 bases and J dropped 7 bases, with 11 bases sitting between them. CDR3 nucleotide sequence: TGTGCCATCAGTGCCGGTGGGGAGAACACCATATATTTT. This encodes CAISAGGENTIYF.

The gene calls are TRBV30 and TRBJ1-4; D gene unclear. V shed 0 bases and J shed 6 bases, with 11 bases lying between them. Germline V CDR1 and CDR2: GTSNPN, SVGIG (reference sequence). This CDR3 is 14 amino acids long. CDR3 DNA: TGTGCCTGGAGTGTACGGACTAAGGATGAAAAACTGTTTTTT. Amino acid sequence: CAWSVRTKDEKLFF.

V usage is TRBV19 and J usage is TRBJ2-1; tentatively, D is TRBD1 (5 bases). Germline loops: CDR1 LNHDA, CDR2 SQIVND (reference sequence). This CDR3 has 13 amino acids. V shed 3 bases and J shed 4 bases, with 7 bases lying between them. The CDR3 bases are TGTGCCAGTAGTATCAGGGATTACAATGAGCAGTTCTTC. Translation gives CASSIRDYNEQFF.